Listed below are T cell receptor beta chains from one sample, sequenced in a study of shared clonotypes between healthy human individuals. Produced via immunoSEQ multiplex PCR; TCRdb's table is partial and in-frame only. The sample gives hundreds of thousands of clones, 75% to 85% of which show up once; roughly an eighth is in the top ten. What was sequenced was PBMCs. The receptor set was obtained from a woman aged 35 to 49 in good health. Some clones in this sample may be carry-over from other donors' samples. Both conserved end residues are part of each CDR3. D genes are given only for firm matches. Clone size is stated in some rows and not others, as once, few, many or a class when expanded.

j_call v_call clone_size d_call cdr3_aa cdr3_nt
TRBJ2-2 TRBV7-8 NA NA CASSSQGRFAGELFF TGTGCCAGCAGCTCACAGGGTAGATTCGCCGGGGAGCTGTTTTTT
TRBJ2-1 TRBV4-1 NA NA CASSHSWRGYNEQFF TGCGCCAGCAGCCACAGCTGGAGGGGATACAATGAGCAGTTCTTC
TRBJ1-2 TRBV7-9 once NA CASSLLGQGRGYTF TGTGCCAGCAGCTTATTAGGGCAGGGACGTGGCTACACCTTC
TRBJ2-1 TRBV9 NA NA CASSVAQDFYNEQFF TGTGCCAGCAGCGTAGCACAGGACTTCTACAATGAGCAGTTCTTC
TRBJ1-2 TRBV30 NA NA CAWIAPLVRGYTF TGTGCCTGGATAGCGCCGCTAGTTCGTGGCTACACCTTC
TRBJ2-2 TRBV5-6 once TRBD2 CASSLGLVNTGELFF TGTGCCAGCAGCCTGGGACTAGTGAACACCGGGGAGCTGTTTTTT
TRBJ2-7 TRBV28 few NA CASSLEVTGYEQYF TGTGCCAGCAGTTTGGAGGTTACGGGCTACGAGCAGTACTTC
TRBJ1-1 TRBV28 NA NA CASSLDPGDFMVAFF TGTGCCAGCAGTTTGGACCCAGGGGATTTCATGGTAGCTTTCTTT
TRBJ1-1 TRBV7-3 NA NA CASSLSEGRNTEAFF TGTGCCAGCAGCTTATCTGAAGGCCGGAACACTGAAGCTTTCTTT
TRBJ1-1 TRBV2 NA NA CASSGDSSEAFF TGTGCCAGCAGTGGTGACAGTTCCGAAGCTTTCTTT
TRBJ2-7 TRBV5-4 NA NA CASSLIGTIRGEQYF TGTGCCAGCAGCTTAATAGGGACCATCAGGGGAGAGCAGTACTTC